Presented here are 10 T cell receptor beta chains from one specimen sequenced in a study of beta chain features in type 1 diabetes. Expressed TCRB transcripts were sequenced because the entire RNA isolate underwent reverse transcription. TCRdb's table, derived via immunoSEQ multiplex PCR, lists solely in-frame clones and lacks some. This sample carries approximately 300,000 clones, more than 9.5% of them seen once, and the ten largest clones take over 0.015%. Sequenced input: naive CD4+ T cells from blood. These receptors came from a woman in her thirties in good health.

This clone showed up just a few times. This rearrangement joins TRBV5-1 to TRBJ2-3; unclear D gene. Trimming cost V 0 bases and J 6 bases, with 8 bases left between them. Germline V gene lookup returns CDR1 SGHRS and CDR2 YFSETQ. The CDR3 totals 13 residues. The CDR3 spells CASSLGSVDTQYF. The DNA of the CDR3 is TGCGCCAGCAGCTTGGGTTCGGTCGATACGCAGTATTTT.

The chain uses TRBV6-5 and TRBJ1-1, with 7 bases lining up with TRBD1. Germline CDR1 reads MNHEY; CDR2 reads SVGAGI. V was pared by 4 bases and J by 4 bases, with 3 bases of the junction left unmatched. This CDR3 is built from 13 residues. The DNA of the CDR3 is TGTGCCAGCAGTTCGACAGGGTTCACTGAAGCTTTCTTT. This translates into CASSSTGFTEAFF.

The chain has TRBV7-3 and TRBJ2-7, with 8 bases identical to TRBD2. V trimming: 5 bases; J trimming: 5 bases; junction bases outside the gene matches: 5. Looked up from germline, CDR1 is SGHTA and CDR2 is FQGTGA. This CDR3 comprises 13 residues. The DNA for the CDR3 is TGTGCCAGCAGCCTGACTAGCGCCAACGAGCAGTACTTC. It encodes CASSLTSANEQYF.

This clone was seen only a few times. V and J are TRBV4-1 and TRBJ2-1; perhaps TRBD2 as D (6 bases). Per germline, CDR1 MGHRA and CDR2 YSYEKL. Trimming shortened V by 0 bases and J by 4 bases, and 16 bases separated the two germline ends. The CDR3 has 17 residues. The CDR3 is CASSQDRAGGRYNEQFF. The CDR3 DNA is TGCGCCAGCAGCCAAGATCGAGCCGGAGGGAGGTACAATGAGCAGTTCTTC.

The sample holds a few counts of this clone. The chain couples TRBV18 to TRBJ2-2, with 10 nucleotides matching TRBD2. The V and J ends lost 1 base and 0 bases, in that order; junction bases with no gene match: 2. The CDR3 totals 17 residues. The germline V gene has CDR1 KGHSH and CDR2 LQKENI. CDR3 loop: CASSPLAGGSNTGELFF. The CDR3 region has the DNA TGTGCCAGCTCACCACTAGCGGGAGGCTCGAACACCGGGGAGCTGTTTTTT.

This clone was picked up a small number of times. V gene TRBV7-8 combines with J gene TRBJ2-4, with D possibly being TRBD2 (6 bases). CDR3 length: 15 residues. Trimming left V 5 bases short and J 4 bases short, with 15 bases between. Germline lookup yields CDR1 SGHVS and CDR2 FQNEAQ. CDR3 in amino acids: CASSPGAATKNIQYF. The DNA for the CDR3 is TGTGCCAGCAGCCCGGGAGCGGCCACAAAAAACATTCAGTACTTC. Filled out from reference TRBV7-8 and TRBJ2-4, the complete variable domain reads GAGVSQSPRYKVAKRGQDVALRCDPISGHVSLFWYQQALGQGPEFLTYFQNEAQLDKSGLPSDRFFAERPEGSVSTLKIQRTQQEDSAVYLCASSPGAATKNIQYFGAGTRLSVL.

This clone was observed a few times. The CDR3 loop is CASSSPAGIPNTGELFF. Here the CDR3 DNA reads TGTGCCAGCAGCTCTCCCGCGGGGATCCCGAACACCGGGGAGCTGTTTTTT. The V and J genes are TRBV9 and TRBJ2-2; a weak D match, TRBD2 (6 bases). Germline V gene data show CDR1 as SGDLS and CDR2 as YYNGEE. The CDR3 runs 17 residues. The V and J ends lost 4 bases and 0 bases respectively, with 16 bases between them.

This clone has only a few counts. The genes are TRBV6-6 and TRBJ1-1; D gene uncertain. There are 16 residues in the CDR3. V was pared by 5 bases and J by 4 bases, with 20 bases between. In germline, CDR1 is MNHNY, CDR2 SVGAGI (reference sequence). The CDR3 DNA follows: TGTGCCAGCAGTCCGTGGGGTGTAGGCGGGAGCACTGAAGCTTTCTTT. Translation: CASSPWGVGGSTEAFF.

Only a few counts were recorded for this clone. This chain uses TRBV6-4 with TRBJ2-3; 11 bases map to TRBD2. Germline V gives CDR1 MRHNA, CDR2 SNTAGT. The CDR3 extends over 16 amino acids. The V segment lost 11 bases and the J segment 6 bases; nucleotides outside the gene matches: 16. The CDR3 sequence is CAVTPPLAGGSDTQYF. The DNA of the CDR3 is TGTGCCGTCACCCCCCCCTTAGCGGGAGGGTCCGATACGCAGTATTTT.

The chain recombines TRBV6-5 with TRBJ2-1; 9 bases fit TRBD1. V lost 6 bases and J lost 8; bases outside the gene matches: 2. The CDR3 length is 12 residues. The germline CDR1 and CDR2 sequences are MNHEY and SVGAGI. The CDR3 is CASSRTGDEQFF. In DNA form, the CDR3 reads TGTGCCAGCAGCAGGACAGGGGATGAGCAGTTCTTC.